The present T cell receptor beta chain was sequenced within a study of high-grade serous ovarian cancer treatment subgroups. General study results and limits: Clonal relatedness tracked neoantigen level, and by trend copy number and mutation load.

Tumor samples were taken before definitive surgery or chemotherapy. Sequencing used immunoSEQ multiplex PCR; TCRdb keeps in-frame clones, though not all of them. Of more than 6,000 clones listed, approximately 80% are singletons. V shed 6 bases and J 1 base; nucleotides not matched to a gene: 6. CDR3 length: 15 residues. Germline values: CDR1 MDHEN, CDR2 SYDVKM. This clone was seen only a few times. Its specificity is not known. The material sequenced was tumor tissue. The J gene is TRBJ1-5, the V gene TRBV28; the match to TRBD1 covers 7 bases. This receptor was obtained from a human donor with high-grade serous ovarian cancer. CDR3 bases: TGTGCCAGCAGGCGCCCGGGACAGAGCAATCAGCCCCAGCATTTT. This gives the protein CASRRPGQSNQPQHF.